Shown below are 20 T cell receptor beta chains from a single sample sequenced in a study of T cells in Graves' hyperthyroidism and ophthalmopathy. TCR beta CDR3 regions were amplified from RNA transcripts. The primer set for the first-round RT-PCR of the TCR CDR3 was HTBI. TCRdb redid the calling of the multiplex PCR reads with MiXCR, one entry per CDR3 protein. Of roughly 350,000 distinct CDR3 sequences in the sample, approximately 15% were seen once. What was sequenced was blood. All receptors derive from a woman aged 25 to 39 with Graves' hyperthyroidism.

This clonotype occurred many times. The chain joins TRBV11-2 to TRBJ1-2; D unclear. The CDR3 consists of 14 residues. Germline values: CDR1 SGHAT, CDR2 FQNNGV. Trimming removed 1 base from V and 2 bases from J, with 8 bases in between. As DNA, the CDR3 is TGTGCCAGCAGCTTAGGAGGCCTAAACTATGGCTACACCTTC. It translates to CASSLGGLNYGYTF.

This clonotype was counted only a few times. The V gene is TRBV20-1, the J gene TRBJ2-5; D is unresolved. Trimming cost V 3 bases and J 6 bases, with 5 bases left between them. CDR3 size: 10 residues. Germline values: CDR1 DFQATT, CDR2 SNEGSKA (reference sequence). In DNA, the CDR3 is TGCAGTGCTAGTGACAAGACCCAGTACTTC. Translating gives CSASDKTQYF.

Turning to this clonotype: This may be a read error: a much more frequent sequence differs by one nucleotide. The V and J genes are TRBV20-1 and TRBJ2-2; 7 bases line up with TRBD1. Germline CDR1 is DFQATT and CDR2 is SNEGSKA (reference sequence). CDR3 length: 15 amino acids. The J segment lost 2 bases and the V segment lost 2 bases, leaving 5 bases of the junction unmatched. CDR3 loop: CSARPQGVNTGELFF. The CDR3 DNA is TGCAGTGCTAGACCCCAGGGGGTTAACACCGGGGAGCTGTTTTTT.

This clonotype was seen many times. The rearrangement links TRBV11-2 to TRBJ2-3; 7 bases agree with TRBD2. The CDR3 is 16 residues long. V dropped 7 bases and J dropped 2; count of bases not matched to a gene: 12. Germline CDR1 is SGHAT and CDR2 is FQNNGV. As DNA, the CDR3 is TGTGCCAGCAATCCCGCGGCTAGCGGCTTCACAGATACGCAGTATTTT. Its protein product is CASNPAASGFTDTQYF. The whole variable domain, filled in from reference TRBV11-2 and TRBJ2-3, reads EAGVAQSPRYKIIEKRQSVAFWCNPISGHATLYWYQQILGQGPKLLIQFQNNGVVDDSQLPKDRFSAERLKGVDSTLKIQPAKLEDSAVYLCASNPAASGFTDTQYFGPGTRLTVL.

This clonotype was seen at least ten times. At one end the junction does not follow the germline gene, possibly because of a read error. The chain links TRBV28 to TRBJ2-2, with 10 bases aligning to TRBD2. This CDR3 contains 16 residues. Germline lookup yields CDR1 MDHEN and CDR2 SYDVKM. The CDR3 DNA reads TGTGCCAGCAGCGGGGCGGGACTAGCGAATACCGGGGAGCTGTTTTTT. This sequence encodes CASSGAGLANTGELFF. The full variable domain, in which reference TRBV28 and TRBJ2-2 provide the parts outside the CDR3, is DVKVTQSSRYLVKRTGEKVFLECVQDMDHENMFWYRQDPGLGLRLIYFSYDVKMKEKGDIPEGYSVSREKKERFSLILESASTNQTSMYLCASSGAGLANTGELFFGEGSRLTVL.

This rearrangement joins TRBV2 to TRBJ2-1; D is perhaps TRBD1 or TRBD2 (6 bases each). The germline V gene has CDR1 SNHLY and CDR2 FYNNEI. This CDR3 comprises 15 residues. The V gene lost 4 bases and the J gene lost 5 bases, with 15 bases spanning the gap. CDR3: CASSVGRGGNNEQFF. The CDR3 nucleotides are TGTGCCAGCAGTGTTGGCAGGGGCGGGAACAATGAGCAGTTCTTC.

With regard to this clonotype: A clone one base away is much larger, so this may be a read error. V and J are TRBV20-1 and TRBJ2-7, with unresolved D. Germline values: CDR1 DFQATT, CDR2 SNEGSKA (reference sequence). The CDR3 totals 14 residues. CDR3 in DNA: TGCAGTGCCCATCTTATGCGAGCCTCGTACGAGGAGTACTTC. It specifies CSAHLMRASYEEYF.

There are a few counts of this clonotype. The chain has TRBV5-6 and TRBJ1-4; D perhaps matches TRBD1 (5 bases). Between the trimmed V and J ends, which lost 2 bases and 8 bases, there was a span of 10 bases. Germline V lookup: CDR1 SGHDT, CDR2 YYEEEE. This CDR3 spans 13 amino acids. In DNA form, the CDR3 reads TGTGCCAGCAGCTTTGACAGAAGGGAAAAACTGTTTTTT. This sequence encodes CASSFDRREKLFF.

This clonotype was found many times. The chain joins TRBV12-3 or TRBV12-4 to TRBJ2-2, with 10 bases aligning to TRBD2. V shed 6 bases, J shed 7 bases, and the junction held 8 bases outside the gene matches. The CDR3 length is 15 residues. CDR3 protein: CASSFGLAGGGELFF. The DNA of the CDR3 is TGTGCCAGCAGCTTCGGCTTAGCGGGGGGCGGGGAGCTGTTTTTT.

This clonotype was counted ten times or more. The chain recombines TRBV7-2 with TRBJ1-1, with D perhaps TRBD1 (5 bases). The germline CDR1 and CDR2 sequences are SGHTA and FQGNSA. The CDR3 consists of 13 residues. The germline V and J ends were trimmed by 4 bases and 4 bases, with 10 bases remaining between them. The CDR3 spells CASSSQRGTEAFF. The CDR3 DNA reads as TGTGCCAGCAGCTCCCAAAGGGGCACTGAAGCTTTCTTT. Combining the CDR3 with reference TRBV7-2 and TRBJ1-1 gives the whole variable domain GAGVSQSPSNKVTEKGKDVELRCDPISGHTALYWYRQSLGQGLEFLIYFQGNSAPDKSGLPSDRFSAERTGGSVSTLTIQRTQQEDSAVYLCASSSQRGTEAFFGQGTRLTVV.

The table lists this clonotype with many counts. The chain employs TRBV28 and TRBJ1-3; D perhaps matches TRBD1 (6 bases). The CDR3 is 13 residues long. The germline gives CDR1 MDHEN, CDR2 SYDVKM. V lost 6 bases, J lost 4 bases, and 10 bases lay in between. The CDR3 is CASSPGQGNTIYF. CDR3 bases: TGTGCCAGCAGCCCCGGACAGGGAAACACCATATATTTT.

Ten or more counts support this clonotype. The V gene is TRBV24-1, the J gene TRBJ2-1; tentative D call: TRBD1 (5 bases). V lost 3 bases to trimming and J lost 12 bases, with 11 bases between them. Germline-derived CDR1 and CDR2 are KGHDR and SFDVKD. There are 12 residues in the CDR3. CDR3 sequence reads: CATSDPGQGQFF. CDR3 nucleotide sequence: TGTGCCACCAGTGATCCGGGCCAGGGGCAGTTCTTC.

There are many counts of this clonotype. The chain links TRBV5-1 to TRBJ1-2; weak D call: TRBD1 (6 bases). CDR3 size: 17 residues. The ends were cut back, 0 bases at V and 6 bases at J, with 21 bases in the middle. Germline V gives CDR1 SGHRS, CDR2 YFSETQ. As DNA, the CDR3 is TGCGCCAGCAGCTTGGATTATCGGGGGGCCCGGAAGCATGGCTACACCTTC. Translated: CASSLDYRGARKHGYTF.

This clonotype was recorded at least ten times. The chain has TRBV28 and TRBJ1-2; 10 nucleotides match TRBD1. The J segment lost 5 bases and the V segment lost 8 bases, leaving 14 bases of the junction unmatched. This CDR3 region has 16 residues. Germline-derived CDR1 and CDR2 are MDHEN and SYDVKM. Written as DNA, the CDR3 is TGTGCCAGCTTGGTCGGGGGGGACAGGGGCGTTTATGGCTACACCTTC. It yields the protein CASLVGGDRGVYGYTF.

This clonotype was detected ten times or more. This chain uses TRBV11-2 with TRBJ2-3, with TRBD2 as a possible D gene (6 bases). V was cut by 6 bases and J by 4 bases, with 17 bases left in between. Per germline, CDR1 SGHAT and CDR2 FQNNGV. The CDR3 loop spans 15 amino acids. The CDR3 is CASRRWGRRPDTQYF. In DNA, the CDR3 is TGTGCCAGCAGAAGGTGGGGGAGGCGCCCAGATACGCAGTATTTT.

Notes on this clonotype: This may come from a read error, since a much larger clone is one base off. This chain links TRBV28 with TRBJ1-5; D remains ambiguous. Germline CDR1 MDHEN, CDR2 SYDVKM. The CDR3 has 16 amino acids. The DNA of the CDR3 is TGTGCCAGCAGACCCGGTGCCATCTTCCTCAATCAGACCCAGCATTTT. This gives the protein CASRPGAIFLNQTQHF.

This clonotype was counted ten times or more. The V call is TRBV29-1, the J call TRBJ2-1, with D possibly being TRBD1 or TRBD2 (5 bases each). Germline loops: CDR1 SQVTM, CDR2 ANQGSEA. V gave up 6 bases and J gave up 0 bases, with 24 bases separating them. This CDR3 has 18 residues. The CDR3 DNA is TGCAGCGTGGGGGATGTCGGCTATCTACCCCCCTCCTACAATGAGCAGTTCTTC. This codes for CSVGDVGYLPPSYNEQFF.

This clonotype was counted between two and nine times. J is TRBJ2-4 and V is TRBV7-8; D might be TRBD2 (5 bases). The V end lost 5 bases, the J end lost 8 bases, and 13 bases lay between the germline ends. CDR3 length equals 13 residues. Germline V gene sequence: CDR1 SGHVS, CDR2 FQNEAQ. CDR3 nucleotides: TGTGCCAGCAGCCCGCGAGGGAGACACATTCAGTACTTC. This gives the protein CASSPRGRHIQYF.

This clonotype was counted at least ten times. This chain joins TRBV29-1 and TRBJ1-5, with 7 bases lining up with TRBD1. This CDR3 contains 13 residues. Per germline, CDR1 SQVTM and CDR2 ANQGSEA. V shed 6 bases, J shed 6 bases, and the junction held 8 bases outside the gene matches. CDR3 sequence reads: CSVLGQEGQPQHF. The CDR3 nucleotides are TGCAGCGTCCTCGGACAGGAAGGTCAGCCCCAGCATTTT.

This clonotype was picked up many times. The chain carries TRBV12-3 or TRBV12-4 and TRBJ2-2; perhaps TRBD1 as D (5 bases). CDR3 length equals 15 residues. The V end was cut by 5 bases, the J end by 2 bases, with 12 bases between. CDR3 nucleotides: TGTGCCAGCAGTACGGACAAGCTAAACACCGGGGAGCTGTTTTTT. The encoded protein is CASSTDKLNTGELFF.